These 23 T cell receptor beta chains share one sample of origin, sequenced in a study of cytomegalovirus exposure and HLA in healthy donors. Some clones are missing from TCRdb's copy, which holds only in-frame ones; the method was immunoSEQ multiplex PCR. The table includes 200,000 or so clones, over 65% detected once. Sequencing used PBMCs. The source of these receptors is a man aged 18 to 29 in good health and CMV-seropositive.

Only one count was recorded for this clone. The CDR3 loop is CSSPSQGQTQYF. As DNA, the CDR3 is TGCAGCTCCCCCAGCCAGGGTCAGACCCAGTACTTC. The chain employs TRBV29-1 and TRBJ2-5, with D perhaps TRBD1 (5 bases). Germline CDR1 reads SQVTM; CDR2 reads ANQGSEA. This CDR3 is 12 amino acids long. Trimming took 8 bases from V and 6 from J, leaving 16 bases between them.

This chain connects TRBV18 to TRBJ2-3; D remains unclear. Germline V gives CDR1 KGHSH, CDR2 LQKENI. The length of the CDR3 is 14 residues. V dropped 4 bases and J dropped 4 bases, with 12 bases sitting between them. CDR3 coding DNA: TGTGCCAGCTCACTGGCGTCAGCGCCAGATACGCAGTATTTT. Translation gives CASSLASAPDTQYF.

The CDR3 protein is CATRGFSYGSSYEQYF. The CDR3 bases are TGTGCCACCCGGGGATTCAGTTACGGAAGCTCCTACGAGCAGTACTTC. The chain carries TRBV19 and TRBJ2-7; possible D gene TRBD2, 5 bases. Trimming took off 10 bases at V and 0 bases at J, with 22 bases between the two ends. CDR1 and CDR2 from the germline V gene are LNHDA and SQIVND (reference sequence). The CDR3 consists of 16 residues.

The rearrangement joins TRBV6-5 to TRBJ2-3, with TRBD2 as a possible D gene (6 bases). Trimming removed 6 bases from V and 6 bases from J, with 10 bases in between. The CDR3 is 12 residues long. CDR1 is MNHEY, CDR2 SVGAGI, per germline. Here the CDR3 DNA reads TGTGCCAGCAGCGGGGGTCGGGATACGCAGTATTTT. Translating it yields CASSGGRDTQYF.

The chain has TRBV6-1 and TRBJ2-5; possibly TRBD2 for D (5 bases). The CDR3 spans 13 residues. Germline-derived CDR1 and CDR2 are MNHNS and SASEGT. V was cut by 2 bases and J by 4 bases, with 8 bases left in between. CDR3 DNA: TGTGCCAGCAGTGAATTTGGGAGAGAGACCCAGTACTTC. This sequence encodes CASSEFGRETQYF.

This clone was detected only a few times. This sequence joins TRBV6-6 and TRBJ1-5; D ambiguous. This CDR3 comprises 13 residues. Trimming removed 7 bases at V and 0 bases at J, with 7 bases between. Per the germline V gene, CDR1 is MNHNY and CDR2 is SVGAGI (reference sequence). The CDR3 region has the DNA TGTGCCAGCACCCGAGATAGCAATCAGCCCCAGCATTTT. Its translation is CASTRDSNQPQHF.

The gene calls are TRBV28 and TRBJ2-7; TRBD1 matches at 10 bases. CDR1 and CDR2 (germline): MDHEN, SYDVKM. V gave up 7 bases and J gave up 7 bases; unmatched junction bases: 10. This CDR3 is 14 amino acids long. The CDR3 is CASTPTGGWGEQYF. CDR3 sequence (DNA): TGTGCCAGCACCCCGACAGGGGGCTGGGGTGAGCAGTACTTC.

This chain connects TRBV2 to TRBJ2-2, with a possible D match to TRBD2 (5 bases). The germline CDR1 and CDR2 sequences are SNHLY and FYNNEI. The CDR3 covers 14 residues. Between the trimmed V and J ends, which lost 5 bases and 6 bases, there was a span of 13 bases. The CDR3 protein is CASSRELASGELFF. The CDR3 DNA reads TGTGCCAGCAGTCGGGAACTGGCGTCCGGGGAGCTGTTTTTT.

Here the CDR3 DNA reads TGTGCCAGCAGCTTAGACCGACCGGGGTACGAGCAGTACTTC. This encodes CASSLDRPGYEQYF. This chain connects TRBV7-9 to TRBJ2-7; D perhaps matches TRBD2 (5 bases). Trimming took 1 base from V and 4 from J, leaving 11 bases between them. This CDR3 has 14 amino acids. Germline assignment: CDR1 SEHNR and CDR2 FQNEAQ (reference sequence).

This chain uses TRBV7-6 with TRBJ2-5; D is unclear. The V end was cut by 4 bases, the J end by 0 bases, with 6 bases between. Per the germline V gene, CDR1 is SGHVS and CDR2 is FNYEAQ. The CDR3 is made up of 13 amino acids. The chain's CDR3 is CASSSLYQETQYF. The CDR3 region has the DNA TGTGCCAGCAGCTCACTATACCAAGAGACCCAGTACTTC. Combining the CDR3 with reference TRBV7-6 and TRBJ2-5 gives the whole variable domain GAGVSQSPRYKVTKRGQDVALRCDPISGHVSLYWYRQALGQGPEFLTYFNYEAQQDKSGLPNDRFSAERPEGSISTLTIQRTEQRDSAMYRCASSSLYQETQYFGPGTRLLVL.

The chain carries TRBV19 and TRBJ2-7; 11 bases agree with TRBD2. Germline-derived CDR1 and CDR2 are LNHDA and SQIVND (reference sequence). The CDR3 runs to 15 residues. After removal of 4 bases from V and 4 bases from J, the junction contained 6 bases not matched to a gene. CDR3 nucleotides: TGTGCCAGTAGTACCTCACTAGCGGGGGCGTACGAGCAGTACTTC. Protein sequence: CASSTSLAGAYEQYF.

CDR3 protein: CASSYARDEQYF. CDR3 bases: TGTGCCAGCAGCTACGCGAGGGACGAGCAGTACTTC. The rearrangement joins TRBV6-5 to TRBJ2-7, with D perhaps matching TRBD2 (5 bases). V shed 6 bases and J shed 5 bases, with 11 bases lying between them. Looked up from germline, CDR1 is MNHEY and CDR2 is SVGAGI. The CDR3 is made up of 12 amino acids.

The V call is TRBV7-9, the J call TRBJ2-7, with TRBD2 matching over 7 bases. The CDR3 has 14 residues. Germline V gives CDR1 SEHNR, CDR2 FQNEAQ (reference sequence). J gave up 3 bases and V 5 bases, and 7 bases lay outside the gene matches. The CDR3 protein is CASSPGGGNYEQYF. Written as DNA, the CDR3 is TGTGCCAGCAGCCCCGGGGGAGGGAACTACGAGCAGTACTTC.

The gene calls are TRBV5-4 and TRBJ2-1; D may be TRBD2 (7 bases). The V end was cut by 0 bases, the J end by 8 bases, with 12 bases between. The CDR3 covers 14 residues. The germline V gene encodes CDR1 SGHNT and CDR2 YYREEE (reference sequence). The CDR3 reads CASSLDGRTDEQFF. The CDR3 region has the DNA TGTGCCAGCAGCTTGGACGGGAGGACAGATGAGCAGTTCTTC.

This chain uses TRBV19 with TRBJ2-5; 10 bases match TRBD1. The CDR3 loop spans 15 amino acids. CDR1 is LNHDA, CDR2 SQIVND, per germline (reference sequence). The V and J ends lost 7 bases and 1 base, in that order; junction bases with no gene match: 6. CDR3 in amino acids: CASTAGQGSQETQYF. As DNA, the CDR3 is TGTGCCAGTACCGCGGGACAGGGGTCCCAAGAGACCCAGTACTTC. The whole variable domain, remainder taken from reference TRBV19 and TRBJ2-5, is DGGITQSPKYLFRKEGQNVTLSCEQNLNHDAMYWYRQDPGQGLRLIYYSQIVNDFQKGDIAEGYSVSREKKESFPLTVTSAQKNPTAFYLCASTAGQGSQETQYFGPGTRLLVL.

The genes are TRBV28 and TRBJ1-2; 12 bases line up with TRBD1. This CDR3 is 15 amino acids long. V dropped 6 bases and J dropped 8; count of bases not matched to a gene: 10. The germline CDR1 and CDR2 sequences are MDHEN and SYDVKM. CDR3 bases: TGTGCCAGCAGGGGGACAGGGGGCCCACCGGGAGGCTACACCTTC. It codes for CASRGTGGPPGGYTF.

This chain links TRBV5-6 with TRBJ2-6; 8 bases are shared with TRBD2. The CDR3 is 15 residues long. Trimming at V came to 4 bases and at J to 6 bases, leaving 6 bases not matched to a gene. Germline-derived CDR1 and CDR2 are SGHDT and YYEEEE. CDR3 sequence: CASSQGGGLANVLTF. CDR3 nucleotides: TGTGCCAGCAGCCAGGGCGGGGGGCTGGCCAACGTCCTGACTTTC.

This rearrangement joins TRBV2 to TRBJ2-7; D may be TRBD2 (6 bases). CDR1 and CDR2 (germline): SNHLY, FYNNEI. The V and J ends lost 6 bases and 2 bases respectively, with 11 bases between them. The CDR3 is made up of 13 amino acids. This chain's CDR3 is CASRPGGAYEQYF. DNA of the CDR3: TGTGCCAGCAGACCCGGGGGTGCCTACGAGCAGTACTTC.

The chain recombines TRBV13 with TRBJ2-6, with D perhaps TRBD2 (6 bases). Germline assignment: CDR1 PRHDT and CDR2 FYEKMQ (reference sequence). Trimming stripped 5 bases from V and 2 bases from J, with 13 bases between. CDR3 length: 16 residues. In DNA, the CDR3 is TGTGCCAGCAGCCACGCAACGGGGGCTGGGGCCAACGTCCTGACTTTC. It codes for CASSHATGAGANVLTF.

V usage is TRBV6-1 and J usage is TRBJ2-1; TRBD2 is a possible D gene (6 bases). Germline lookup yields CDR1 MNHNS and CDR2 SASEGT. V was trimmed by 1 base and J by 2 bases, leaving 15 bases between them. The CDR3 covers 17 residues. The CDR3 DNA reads TGTGCCAGCAGTGAAGAAGGGCGGAGGGGCGCCTACAATGAGCAGTTCTTC. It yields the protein CASSEEGRRGAYNEQFF.

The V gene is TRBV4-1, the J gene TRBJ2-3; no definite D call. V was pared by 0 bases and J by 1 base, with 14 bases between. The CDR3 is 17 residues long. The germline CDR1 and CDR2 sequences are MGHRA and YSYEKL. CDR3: CASSQDPPRVGTDTQYF. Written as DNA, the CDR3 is TGCGCCAGCAGCCAAGACCCCCCCCGGGTTGGCACAGATACGCAGTATTTT.

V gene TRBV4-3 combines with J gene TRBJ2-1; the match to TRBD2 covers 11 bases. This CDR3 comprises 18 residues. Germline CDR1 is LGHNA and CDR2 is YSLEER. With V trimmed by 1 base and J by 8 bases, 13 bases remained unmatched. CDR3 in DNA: TGCGCCAGCAGCCAAGTACTAGCGGGAGTTACCCTGTTATATGAGCAGTTCTTC. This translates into CASSQVLAGVTLLYEQFF.

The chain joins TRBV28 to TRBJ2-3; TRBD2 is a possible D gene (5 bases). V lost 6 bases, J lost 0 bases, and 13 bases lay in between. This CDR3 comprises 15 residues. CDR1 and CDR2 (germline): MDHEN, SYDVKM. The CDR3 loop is CASRGDGGSTDTQYF. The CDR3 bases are TGTGCCAGCAGGGGAGACGGCGGCAGCACAGATACGCAGTATTTT. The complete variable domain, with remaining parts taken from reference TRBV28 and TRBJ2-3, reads DVKVTQSSRYLVKRTGEKVFLECVQDMDHENMFWYRQDPGLGLRLIYFSYDVKMKEKGDIPEGYSVSREKKERFSLILESASTNQTSMYLCASRGDGGSTDTQYFGPGTRLTVL.